Listed here are 2 T cell receptor beta chains from one sample, sequenced in a study of blood T cell repertoires in COVID-19. Here immunoSEQ multiplex PCR was the method, and the copy in TCRdb shows in-frame clones only, minus some. The sample yields about 57,000 clones, approximately 80% seen once. Sequenced input: PBMCs or T cells enriched from blood (not recorded which). These receptors came from a woman aged 40 to 50 with acute COVID-19.

V usage is TRBV19 and J usage is TRBJ2-7, with 9 bases fitting TRBD1. CDR1 is LNHDA, CDR2 SQIVND, per germline (reference sequence). The CDR3 spans 14 residues. Trimming at V came to 5 bases and at J to 4 bases, leaving 6 bases not matched to a gene. DNA of the CDR3: TGTGCCAGTAGTTCCGACAGGGGGGTTTACGAGCAGTACGTC. Translating it yields CASSSDRGVYEQYV.

This chain links TRBV6-5 with TRBJ2-7; 10 nucleotides match TRBD1. Germline values: CDR1 MNHEY, CDR2 SVGAGI. The length of the CDR3 is 15 residues. V lost 3 bases, J lost 3 bases, and 5 bases stayed unmatched. The CDR3 reads CASSYEGQGRYEQYF. The DNA of the CDR3 is TGTGCCAGCAGTTATGAGGGACAGGGGCGCTACGAGCAGTACTTC.